The 13 T cell receptor beta chains listed next were all sequenced from one sample in a study of technical replicates of blood from several donors. Sequencing was performed with immunoSEQ multiplex PCR; in TCRdb, only in-frame clones are kept and a portion is missing. Counted here are fewer than 70,000 clones, 86% occurring once; the ten biggest clones make up roughly 5.8%. Sequencing was performed on PBMCs. The receptors originated from a human donor in good health. Some clones in this sample may be carry-over from other donors' samples.

The V and J genes are TRBV4-1 and TRBJ2-2; TRBD2 is a possible D gene (7 bases). The CDR3 loop spans 15 amino acids. With 3 bases removed from V and 6 bases from J, the gap between germline ends came to 14 bases. Germline CDR1 reads MGHRA; CDR2 reads YSYEKL. CDR3 DNA sequence: TGCGCCAGCAGCCAGGGGGAGGGGGGACCCGGGGAGCTGTTTTTT. It encodes CASSQGEGGPGELFF.

The chain links TRBV6-5 to TRBJ2-7, with a possible D match to TRBD2 (6 bases). Germline V gene data show CDR1 as MNHEY and CDR2 as SVGAGI. Trimming removed 0 bases from V and 3 bases from J, with 9 bases in between. The length of the CDR3 is 14 residues. The DNA for the CDR3 is TGTGCCAGCAGTTACTCAGGAGCGGGCTACGAGCAGTACTTC. Translation: CASSYSGAGYEQYF.

This chain connects TRBV2 to TRBJ1-3, with 7 bases that match TRBD1. V was pared by 4 bases and J by 5 bases, with 2 bases of the junction left unmatched. The CDR3 spans 13 residues. Germline CDR1 reads SNHLY; CDR2 reads FYNNEI. The CDR3 coding sequence is TGTGCCAGCAGTGGACAGGGAAGAAACACCATATATTTT. Residues: CASSGQGRNTIYF.

CDR3 DNA: TGTGCCAGCAGCTCCGGGGCTAGCGGGGAAGAGACCCAGTACTTC. Its protein product is CASSSGASGEETQYF. The chain joins TRBV5-4 to TRBJ2-5, with 9 positions matching TRBD2. The length of the CDR3 is 15 residues. CDR1 SGHNT and CDR2 YYREEE come from the germline V gene (reference sequence). The V gene end was trimmed by 3 bases and the J gene end by 3 bases; junction bases not matched to a gene: 6. Drawing the rest from reference TRBV5-4 and TRBJ2-5, the complete variable domain is ETGVTQSPTHLIKTRGQQVTLRCSSQSGHNTVSWYQQALGQGPQFIFQYYREEENGRGNFPPRFSGLQFPNYSSELNVNALELDDSALYLCASSSGASGEETQYFGPGTRLLVL.

This chain joins TRBV4-1 and TRBJ2-7, with D perhaps matching TRBD1 (6 bases). CDR1 MGHRA and CDR2 YSYEKL come from the germline V gene. Trimming cost V 4 bases and J 0 bases, with 13 bases left between them. The CDR3 consists of 15 residues. CDR3 coding DNA: TGCGCCAGCAGCCTCGAAGAAGGGGGCTCCTACGAGCAGTACTTC. Its protein product is CASSLEEGGSYEQYF.

This rearrangement joins TRBV28 to TRBJ2-5, with D tentatively TRBD1 (6 bases). Germline-derived CDR1 and CDR2 are MDHEN and SYDVKM. Trimming removed 5 bases at V and 3 bases at J, with 19 bases between. This CDR3 contains 16 residues. The DNA of the CDR3 is TGTGCCAGCAGTCACGGGATAGGGGGAGAAAAAGAGACCCAGTACTTC. It yields the protein CASSHGIGGEKETQYF. Full variable domain (missing parts from reference TRBV28 and TRBJ2-5): DVKVTQSSRYLVKRTGEKVFLECVQDMDHENMFWYRQDPGLGLRLIYFSYDVKMKEKGDIPEGYSVSREKKERFSLILESASTNQTSMYLCASSHGIGGEKETQYFGPGTRLLVL.

The V call is TRBV21-1, the J call TRBJ2-7; TRBD2, as called in the table, went unchecked against the DNA. TRBV21-1 is a recognized pseudogene. CDR3 length equals 15 residues. This chain's CDR3 is CASSKTSGTPYEQYF. CDR3 DNA sequence: TGTGCCAGCAGCAAGACTAGCGGGACTCCCTACGAGCAGTACTTC.

V is TRBV7-9 and J is TRBJ2-7; tentatively, D is TRBD2 (5 bases). This CDR3 contains 15 residues. V lost 4 bases to trimming and J lost 1 base, with 14 bases between them. Germline V gene sequence: CDR1 SEHNR, CDR2 FQNEAQ (reference sequence). CDR3 loop: CASSSSQDSSYEQYF. CDR3 DNA sequence: TGTGCCAGCAGCTCCAGTCAGGACTCTTCCTACGAGCAGTACTTC.

The chain combines TRBV7-3 with TRBJ2-3; 9 bases fit TRBD2. The J segment lost 0 bases and the V segment lost 4 bases, leaving 5 bases of the junction unmatched. This CDR3 region has 16 residues. CDR1 is SGHTA, CDR2 FQGTGA, per germline. The DNA of the CDR3 is TGTGCCAGCAGCTCTGTAGCGGGGGTTAGCACAGATACGCAGTATTTT. As protein: CASSSVAGVSTDTQYF. Full variable domain (remainder filled in from reference TRBV7-3 and TRBJ2-3): GAGVSQTPSNKVTEKGKYVELRCDPISGHTALYWYRQSLGQGPEFLIYFQGTGAADDSGLPNDRFFAVRPEGSVSTLKIQRTERGDSAVYLCASSSVAGVSTDTQYFGPGTRLTVL.

V and J are TRBV30 and TRBJ2-1; tentatively, D is TRBD2 (5 bases). This CDR3 spans 15 amino acids. V gave up 0 bases and J gave up 4 bases, with 13 bases separating them. Per the germline V gene, CDR1 is GTSNPN and CDR2 is SVGIG (reference sequence). CDR3 loop: CAWSVRAAAYNEQFF. The DNA for the CDR3 is TGTGCCTGGAGTGTACGAGCGGCGGCTTACAATGAGCAGTTCTTC. The full variable domain, with the rest looked up from reference TRBV30 and TRBJ2-1, is SQTIHQWPATLVQPVGSPLSLECTVEGTSNPNLYWYRQAAGRGLQLLFYSVGIGQISSEVPQNLSASRPQDRQFILSSKKLLLSDSGFYLCAWSVRAAAYNEQFFGPGTRLTVL.

The chain combines TRBV28 with TRBJ2-7; weak D call: TRBD1 (5 bases). The CDR3 has 19 amino acids. With 5 bases removed from V and 0 bases from J, the gap between germline ends came to 26 bases. Germline CDR1 reads MDHEN; CDR2 reads SYDVKM. The CDR3 loop reads CASSQPGPPMTATSYEQYF. CDR3 nucleotide sequence: TGTGCCAGCAGTCAACCAGGTCCTCCGATGACAGCCACCTCCTACGAGCAGTACTTC.

The chain has TRBV19 and TRBJ2-7, with D maybe TRBD2 (5 bases). The CDR3 sequence is 16 residues long. Trimming left V 2 bases short and J 2 bases short, with 16 bases between. Per germline, CDR1 LNHDA and CDR2 SQIVND (reference sequence). CDR3 in amino acids: CASSISEVGKTYEQYF. CDR3 sequence (DNA): TGTGCCAGTAGTATATCGGAGGTGGGGAAGACCTACGAGCAGTACTTC.

The V and J genes are TRBV25-1 and TRBJ2-1, with unresolved D. Looked up from germline, CDR1 is MGHDK and CDR2 is SYGVNS. V was trimmed by 3 bases and J by 3 bases, leaving 6 bases between them. The CDR3 contains 13 residues. CDR3 sequence: CASSDYYYNEQFF. CDR3 sequence (DNA): TGTGCCAGCAGTGACTACTACTACAATGAGCAGTTCTTC.